The T cell receptor (beta chain) described here comes from a study of shared clonotypes between healthy human individuals. Positive CCR7 selection of CD45RO-negative cells yielded the naive CD8 cells, and terminally differentiated effector memory CD45RA+ cells were excluded. Points from the study as a whole: Clonotype sharing levels among donors were expected to vary with sequencing depth. Naive subsets tended to show greater estimated richness than memory subsets.

As to this clone: As yet, its antigen is unknown.

Study processing details: Sequence data from immunoSEQ were junction-only and lacked quality scores; consequently, filtering differed. Profiled with immunoSEQ multiplex PCR; TCRdb holds only in-frame clones, not every one. The V and J calls and clone size are taken from that table; D and trimming were inferred from the DNA. The top ten clones hold 0.85% to 1.3% of a sample with about 2 million clones, 85% to 95% of them seen once. The CDR3 length is 20 residues. The sample was naive CD8+ T cells sorted from blood. The receptor comes from a man between 18 and 29 years old in good health. The chain carries TRBV1 and TRBJ2-2; the listed D gene, TRBD2, was not tested against the DNA. TRBV1 is recorded as a pseudogene. Here the CDR3 reads CTSSQSVFGGLAGFTGELFF. In DNA form, the CDR3 reads TGCACCAGCAGCCAAAGCGTATTTGGGGGACTAGCGGGATTCACCGGGGAGCTGTTTTTT.